This T cell receptor (beta chain) was obtained from a study of graft-versus-host responses after intestinal transplantation. Looking at the study overall: Multivisceral, liver-intestinal, or isolated intestinal transplants were performed in recipients. All of the recipients had induction that used anti-thymocyte globulin, then tacrolimus and steroids for two to three years. Findings of the study overall: The presence of high graft-versus-host to host-versus-graft clonal ratios in allografts characterized patients with graft-donor T cell macrochimerism. Present in recipient marrow, GvH clones included some that appeared first in ileum or blood.

This CDR3 contains 15 residues. The germline CDR1 and CDR2 sequences are SGDLS and YYNGEE. Losses at the gene ends were 0 bases for V and 8 bases for J; bases not matched to a gene: 8. On this clone: As yet, its antigen is unknown.

Sequenced by immunoSEQ multiplex PCR; TCRdb stores in-frame clones only, minus some. The sample includes roughly 11,000 clones, over 60% of them seen just once. V is TRBV9 and J is TRBJ2-1, with 7 bases identical to TRBD2. Sequenced here: PBMCs, sampled around 500 days after intestinal transplant. This receptor was obtained from a human patient who received an intestinal transplant, so some T cells may come from the graft donor. This CDR3 is CASSVVAGVLDEQFF. The DNA for the CDR3 is TGTGCCAGCAGCGTAGTGGCGGGAGTTCTGGATGAGCAGTTCTTC.